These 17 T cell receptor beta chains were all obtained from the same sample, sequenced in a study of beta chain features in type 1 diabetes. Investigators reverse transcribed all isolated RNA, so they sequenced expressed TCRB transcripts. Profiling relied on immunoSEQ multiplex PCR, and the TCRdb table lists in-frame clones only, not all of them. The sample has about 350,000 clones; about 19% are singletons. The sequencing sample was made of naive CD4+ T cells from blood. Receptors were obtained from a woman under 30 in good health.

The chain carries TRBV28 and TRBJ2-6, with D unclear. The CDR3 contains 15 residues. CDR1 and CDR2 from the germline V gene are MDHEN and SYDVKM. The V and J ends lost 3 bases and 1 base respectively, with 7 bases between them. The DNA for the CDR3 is TGTGCCAGCAGTTTTACCAGGTCTGGGGCCAACGTCCTGACTTTC. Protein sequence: CASSFTRSGANVLTF.

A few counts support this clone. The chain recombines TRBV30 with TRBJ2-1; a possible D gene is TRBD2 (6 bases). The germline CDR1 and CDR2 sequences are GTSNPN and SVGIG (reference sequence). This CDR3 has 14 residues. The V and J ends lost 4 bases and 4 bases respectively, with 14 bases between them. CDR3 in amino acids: CAWIRGYSYNEQFF. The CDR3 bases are TGTGCCTGGATCCGGGGGTATTCGTACAATGAGCAGTTCTTC. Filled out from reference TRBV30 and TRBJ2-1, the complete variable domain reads SQTIHQWPATLVQPVGSPLSLECTVEGTSNPNLYWYRQAAGRGLQLLFYSVGIGQISSEVPQNLSASRPQDRQFILSSKKLLLSDSGFYLCAWIRGYSYNEQFFGPGTRLTVL.

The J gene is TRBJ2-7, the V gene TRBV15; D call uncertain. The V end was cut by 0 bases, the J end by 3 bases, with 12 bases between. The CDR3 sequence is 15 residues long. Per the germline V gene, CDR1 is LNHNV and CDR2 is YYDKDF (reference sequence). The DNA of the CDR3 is TGTGCCACCAGCAGAGATCGGTCAGGCCTCTACGAGCAGTACTTC. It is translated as CATSRDRSGLYEQYF.

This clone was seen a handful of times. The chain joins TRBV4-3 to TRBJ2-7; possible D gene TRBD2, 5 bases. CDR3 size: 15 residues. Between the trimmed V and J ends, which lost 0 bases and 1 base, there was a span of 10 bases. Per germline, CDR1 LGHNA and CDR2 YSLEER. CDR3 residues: CASSQDESGSYEQYF. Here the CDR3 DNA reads TGCGCCAGCAGCCAAGACGAGAGCGGATCCTACGAGCAGTACTTC.

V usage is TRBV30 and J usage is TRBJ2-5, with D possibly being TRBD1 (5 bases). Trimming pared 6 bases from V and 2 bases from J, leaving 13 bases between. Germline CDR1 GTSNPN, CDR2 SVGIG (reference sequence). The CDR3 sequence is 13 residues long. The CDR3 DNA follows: TGTGCCTGCCCGTCAGGGTTTCAAGAGACCCAGTACTTC. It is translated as CACPSGFQETQYF. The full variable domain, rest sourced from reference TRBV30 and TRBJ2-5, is SQTIHQWPATLVQPVGSPLSLECTVEGTSNPNLYWYRQAAGRGLQLLFYSVGIGQISSEVPQNLSASRPQDRQFILSSKKLLLSDSGFYLCACPSGFQETQYFGPGTRLLVL.

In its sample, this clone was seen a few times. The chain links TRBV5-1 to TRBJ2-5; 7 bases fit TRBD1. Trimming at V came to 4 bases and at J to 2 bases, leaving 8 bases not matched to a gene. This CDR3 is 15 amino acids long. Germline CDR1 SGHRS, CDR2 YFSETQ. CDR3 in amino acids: CASSPVWTGQETQYF. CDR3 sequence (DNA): TGCGCCAGCAGCCCCGTCTGGACAGGACAAGAGACCCAGTACTTC.

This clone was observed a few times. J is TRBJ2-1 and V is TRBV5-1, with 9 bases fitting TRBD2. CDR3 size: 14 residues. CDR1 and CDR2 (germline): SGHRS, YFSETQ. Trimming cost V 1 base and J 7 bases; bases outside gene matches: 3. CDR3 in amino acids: CASSLSTSGNEQFF. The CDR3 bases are TGCGCCAGCAGCTTGTCTACTAGCGGGAATGAGCAGTTCTTC.

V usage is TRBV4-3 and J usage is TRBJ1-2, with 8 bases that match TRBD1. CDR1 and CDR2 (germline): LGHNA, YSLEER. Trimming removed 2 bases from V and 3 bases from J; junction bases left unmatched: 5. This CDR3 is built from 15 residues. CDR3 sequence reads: CASSQIQGADYGYTF. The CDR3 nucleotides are TGCGCCAGCAGCCAAATTCAGGGGGCTGACTATGGCTACACCTTC.

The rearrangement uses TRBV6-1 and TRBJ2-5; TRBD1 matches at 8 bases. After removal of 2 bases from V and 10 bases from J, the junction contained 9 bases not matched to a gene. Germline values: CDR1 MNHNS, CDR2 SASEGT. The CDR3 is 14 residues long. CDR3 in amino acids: CASSELDREMYQYF. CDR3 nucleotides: TGTGCCAGCAGTGAATTGGACAGGGAGATGTACCAGTACTTC.

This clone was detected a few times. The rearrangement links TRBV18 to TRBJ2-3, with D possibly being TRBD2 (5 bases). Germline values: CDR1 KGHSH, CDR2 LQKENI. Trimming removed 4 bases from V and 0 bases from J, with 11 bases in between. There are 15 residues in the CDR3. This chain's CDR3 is CASSLQRSSTDTQYF. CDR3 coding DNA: TGTGCCAGCTCACTCCAGCGGTCTAGCACAGATACGCAGTATTTT. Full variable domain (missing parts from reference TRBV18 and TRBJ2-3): NAGVMQNPRHLVRRRGQEARLRCSPMKGHSHVYWYRQLPEEGLKFMVYLQKENIIDESGMPKERFSAEFPKEGPSILRIQQVVRGDSAAYFCASSLQRSSTDTQYFGPGTRLTVL.

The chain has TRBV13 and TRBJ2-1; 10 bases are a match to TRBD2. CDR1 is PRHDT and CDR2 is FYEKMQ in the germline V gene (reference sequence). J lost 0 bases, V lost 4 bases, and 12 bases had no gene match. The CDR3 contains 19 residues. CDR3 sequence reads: CASSSIAGGTPSSYNEQFF. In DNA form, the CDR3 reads TGTGCCAGCAGCTCCATAGCGGGGGGTACACCAAGCTCCTACAATGAGCAGTTCTTC. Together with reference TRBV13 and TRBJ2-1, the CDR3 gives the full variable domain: AAGVIQSPRHLIKEKRETATLKCYPIPRHDTVYWYQQGPGQDPQFLISFYEKMQSDKGSIPDRFSAQQFSDYHSELNMSSLELGDSALYFCASSSIAGGTPSSYNEQFFGPGTRLTVL.

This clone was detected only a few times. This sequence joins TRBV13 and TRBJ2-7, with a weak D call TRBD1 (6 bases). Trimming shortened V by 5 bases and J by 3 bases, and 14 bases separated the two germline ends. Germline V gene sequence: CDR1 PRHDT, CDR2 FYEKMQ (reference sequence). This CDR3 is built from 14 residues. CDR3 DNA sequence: TGTGCCAGCAGCGCCCCGGACAGTGTCTACGAGCAGTACTTC. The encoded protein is CASSAPDSVYEQYF. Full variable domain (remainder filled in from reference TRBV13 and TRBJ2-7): AAGVIQSPRHLIKEKRETATLKCYPIPRHDTVYWYQQGPGQDPQFLISFYEKMQSDKGSIPDRFSAQQFSDYHSELNMSSLELGDSALYFCASSAPDSVYEQYFGPGTRLTVT.

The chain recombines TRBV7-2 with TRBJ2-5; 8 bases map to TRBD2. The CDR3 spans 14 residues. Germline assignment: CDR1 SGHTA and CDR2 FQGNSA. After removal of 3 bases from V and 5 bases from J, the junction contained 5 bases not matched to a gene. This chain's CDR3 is CASSFGGAGETQYF. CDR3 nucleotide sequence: TGTGCCAGCAGCTTCGGGGGGGCAGGGGAGACCCAGTACTTC.

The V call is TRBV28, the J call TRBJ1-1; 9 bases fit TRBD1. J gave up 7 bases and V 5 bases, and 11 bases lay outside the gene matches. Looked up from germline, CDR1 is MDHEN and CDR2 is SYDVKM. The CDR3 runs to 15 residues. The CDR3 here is CASSPASRDRVEAFF. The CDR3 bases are TGTGCCAGCAGTCCGGCCTCCCGGGACAGGGTTGAAGCTTTCTTT.

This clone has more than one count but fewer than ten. The CDR3 nucleotides are TGCAGCGTTGAATACAGGATTAACACTGAAGCTTTCTTT. It is translated as CSVEYRINTEAFF. The chain couples TRBV29-1 to TRBJ1-1; possibly TRBD1 for D (5 bases). CDR1 and CDR2 (germline): SQVTM, ANQGSEA. The CDR3 spans 13 residues. The V gene lost 2 bases and the J gene lost 2 bases, with 9 bases spanning the gap.

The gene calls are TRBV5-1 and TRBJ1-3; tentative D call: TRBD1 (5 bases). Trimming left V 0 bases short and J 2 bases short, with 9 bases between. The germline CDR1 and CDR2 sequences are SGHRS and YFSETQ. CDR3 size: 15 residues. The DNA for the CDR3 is TGCGCCAGCAGCTTGGCTCGGACAACTGGAAACACCATATATTTT. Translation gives CASSLARTTGNTIYF.

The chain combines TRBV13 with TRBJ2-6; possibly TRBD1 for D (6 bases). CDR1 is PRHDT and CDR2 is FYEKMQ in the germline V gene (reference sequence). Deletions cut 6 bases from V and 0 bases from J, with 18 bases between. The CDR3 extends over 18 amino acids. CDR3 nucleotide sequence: TGTGCCAGCAGTCCATTTCCGAGGGGGAGCTCTGGGGCCAACGTCCTGACTTTC. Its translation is CASSPFPRGSSGANVLTF.